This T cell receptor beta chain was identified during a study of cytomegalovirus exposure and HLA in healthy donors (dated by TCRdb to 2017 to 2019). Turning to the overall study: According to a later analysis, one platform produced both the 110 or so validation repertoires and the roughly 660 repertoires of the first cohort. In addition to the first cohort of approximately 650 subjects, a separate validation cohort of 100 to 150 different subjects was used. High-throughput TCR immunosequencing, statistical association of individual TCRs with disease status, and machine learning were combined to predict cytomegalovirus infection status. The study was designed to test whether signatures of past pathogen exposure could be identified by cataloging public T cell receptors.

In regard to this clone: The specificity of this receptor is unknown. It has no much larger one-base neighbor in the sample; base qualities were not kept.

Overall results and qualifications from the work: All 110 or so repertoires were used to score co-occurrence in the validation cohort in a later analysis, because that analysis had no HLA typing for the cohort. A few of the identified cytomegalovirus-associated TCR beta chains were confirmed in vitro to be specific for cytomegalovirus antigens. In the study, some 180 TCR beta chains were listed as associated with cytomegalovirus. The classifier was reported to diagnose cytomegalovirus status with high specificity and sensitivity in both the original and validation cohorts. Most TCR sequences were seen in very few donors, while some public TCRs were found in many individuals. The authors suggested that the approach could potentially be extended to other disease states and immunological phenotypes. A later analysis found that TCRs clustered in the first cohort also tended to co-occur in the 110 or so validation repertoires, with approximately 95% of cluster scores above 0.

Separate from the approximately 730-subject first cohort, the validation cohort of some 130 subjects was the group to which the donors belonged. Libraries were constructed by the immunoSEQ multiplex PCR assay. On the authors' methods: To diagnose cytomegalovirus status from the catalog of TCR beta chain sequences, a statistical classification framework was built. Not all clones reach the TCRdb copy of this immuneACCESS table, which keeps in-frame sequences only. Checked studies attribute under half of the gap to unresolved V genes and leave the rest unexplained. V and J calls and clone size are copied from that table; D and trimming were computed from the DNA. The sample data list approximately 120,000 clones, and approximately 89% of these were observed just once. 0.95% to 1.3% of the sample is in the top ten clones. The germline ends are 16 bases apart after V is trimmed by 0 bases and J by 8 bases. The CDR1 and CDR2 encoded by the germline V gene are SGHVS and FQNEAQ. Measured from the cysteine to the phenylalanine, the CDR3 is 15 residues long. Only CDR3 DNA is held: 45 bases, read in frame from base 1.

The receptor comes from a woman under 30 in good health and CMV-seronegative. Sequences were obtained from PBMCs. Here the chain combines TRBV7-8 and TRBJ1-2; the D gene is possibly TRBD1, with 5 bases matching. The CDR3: CASSLAPAGNGGYTF. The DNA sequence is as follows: TGTGCCAGCAGCTTAGCTCCGGCAGGGAATGGCGGCTACACCTTC.